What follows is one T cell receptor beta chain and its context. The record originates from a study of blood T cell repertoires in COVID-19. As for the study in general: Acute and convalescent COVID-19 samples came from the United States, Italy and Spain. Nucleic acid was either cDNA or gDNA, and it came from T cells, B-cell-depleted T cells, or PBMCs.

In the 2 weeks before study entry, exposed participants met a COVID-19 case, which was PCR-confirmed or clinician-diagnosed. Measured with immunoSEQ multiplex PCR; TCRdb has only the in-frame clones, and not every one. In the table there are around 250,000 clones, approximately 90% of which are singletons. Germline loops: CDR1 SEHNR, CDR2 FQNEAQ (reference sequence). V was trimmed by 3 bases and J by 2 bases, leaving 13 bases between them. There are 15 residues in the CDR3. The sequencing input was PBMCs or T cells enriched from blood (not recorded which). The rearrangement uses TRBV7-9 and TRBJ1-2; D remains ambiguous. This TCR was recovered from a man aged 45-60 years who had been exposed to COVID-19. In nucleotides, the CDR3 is TGTGCCAGCAGCTTTAGACTGGAACTGAACTATGGCTACACCTTC. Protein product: CASSFRLELNYGYTF.